Here is one TCR beta chain with its context. As originally analysed: How many nucleated cells were present was estimated from reference gene primer amplification. The assay was immunoSEQ multiplex PCR, and TCRdb's table has in-frame clones only and misses some. V and J calls and clone size come straight from that table; D and trimming were deduced from the DNA. In the table there are under 250,000 clones, about 82% of which are singletons. Participants came from some 23 US areas, aged roughly 18 to 90 years. The sample comes from a study of blood T cell repertoires in COVID-19. The overall study: COVID-19 samples from acute and convalescent phases originated in the United States, Italy and Spain. The analysed material was cDNA or gDNA that came from T cells, B-cell-depleted T cells, or PBMCs.

CDR1 is LNHNV, CDR2 YYDKDF, per germline (reference sequence). Germline trimming cut 3 bases from V and 8 bases from J; bases unmatched to any gene: 14. This CDR3 is 16 amino acids long. Material: PBMCs or T cells enriched from blood (not recorded which). This sequence originates from a woman in her forties or fifties with acute COVID-19. V gene TRBV15 combines with J gene TRBJ1-1, with 8 bases that match TRBD1. This CDR3 is CATSSPPSGGQPEAFF. The CDR3 DNA reads TGTGCCACCAGCAGTCCTCCCTCAGGGGGCCAGCCGGAAGCTTTCTTT.